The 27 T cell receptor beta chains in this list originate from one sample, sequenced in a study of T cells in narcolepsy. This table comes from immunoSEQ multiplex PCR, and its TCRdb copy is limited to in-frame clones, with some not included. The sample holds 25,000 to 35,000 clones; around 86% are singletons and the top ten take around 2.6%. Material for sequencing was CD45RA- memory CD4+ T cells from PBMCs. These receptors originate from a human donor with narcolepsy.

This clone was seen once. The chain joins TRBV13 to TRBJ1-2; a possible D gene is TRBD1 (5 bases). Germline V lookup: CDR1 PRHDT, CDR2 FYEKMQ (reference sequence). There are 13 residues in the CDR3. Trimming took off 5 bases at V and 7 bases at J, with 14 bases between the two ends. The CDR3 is CASSRWGGGGYTF. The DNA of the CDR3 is TGTGCCAGCAGCCGGTGGGGCGGCGGTGGCTACACCTTC.

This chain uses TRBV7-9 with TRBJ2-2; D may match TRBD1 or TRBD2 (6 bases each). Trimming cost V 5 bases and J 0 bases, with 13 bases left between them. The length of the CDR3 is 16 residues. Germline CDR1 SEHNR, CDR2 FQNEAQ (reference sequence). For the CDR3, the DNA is TGTGCCAGCAGCCTGGGGGGCGGGCCGAACACCGGGGAGCTGTTTTTT. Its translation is CASSLGGGPNTGELFF.

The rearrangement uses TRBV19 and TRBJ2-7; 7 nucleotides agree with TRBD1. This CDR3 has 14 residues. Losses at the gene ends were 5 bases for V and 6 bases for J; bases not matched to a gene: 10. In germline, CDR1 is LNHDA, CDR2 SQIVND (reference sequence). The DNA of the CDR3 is TGTGCCAGTAGTGTCGACTACAGGGGTCGCGAGCAGTACTTC. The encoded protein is CASSVDYRGREQYF.

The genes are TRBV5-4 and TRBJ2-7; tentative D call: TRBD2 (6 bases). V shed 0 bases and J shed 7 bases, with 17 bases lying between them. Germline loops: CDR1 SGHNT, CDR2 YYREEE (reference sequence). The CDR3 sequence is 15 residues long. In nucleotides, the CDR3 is TGTGCCAGCAGCTTGGCCGGAGGGCAAGCGCGGGAGCAGTACTTC. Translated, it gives CASSLAGGQAREQYF.

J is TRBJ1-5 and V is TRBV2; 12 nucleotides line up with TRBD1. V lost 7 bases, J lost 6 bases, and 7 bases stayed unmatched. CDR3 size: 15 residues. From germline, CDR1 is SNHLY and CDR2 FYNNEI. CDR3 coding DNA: TGTGCCAGCACCAGAGGGACAGGGGGCGTTCAGCCCCAGCATTTT. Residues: CASTRGTGGVQPQHF.

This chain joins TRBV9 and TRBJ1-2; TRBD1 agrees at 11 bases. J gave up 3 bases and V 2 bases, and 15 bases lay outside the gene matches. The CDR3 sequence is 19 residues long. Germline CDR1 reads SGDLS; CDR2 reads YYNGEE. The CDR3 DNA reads TGTGCCAGCAGCGTGGGCCCCGGGACAGGGGGTGTATCTGACTATGGCTACACCTTC. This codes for CASSVGPGTGGVSDYGYTF. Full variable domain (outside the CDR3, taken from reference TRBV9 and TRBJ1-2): DSGVTQTPKHLITATGQRVTLRCSPRSGDLSVYWYQQSLDQGLQFLIQYYNGEERAKGNILERFSAQQFPDLHSELNLSSLELGDSALYFCASSVGPGTGGVSDYGYTFGSGTRLTVV.

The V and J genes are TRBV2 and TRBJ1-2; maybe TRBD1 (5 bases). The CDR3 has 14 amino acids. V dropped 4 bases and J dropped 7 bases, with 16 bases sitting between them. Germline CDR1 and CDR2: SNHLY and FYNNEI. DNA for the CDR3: TGTGCCAGCAGTGTTTCAGGGATCGAAGGTGGCTACACCTTC. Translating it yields CASSVSGIEGGYTF.

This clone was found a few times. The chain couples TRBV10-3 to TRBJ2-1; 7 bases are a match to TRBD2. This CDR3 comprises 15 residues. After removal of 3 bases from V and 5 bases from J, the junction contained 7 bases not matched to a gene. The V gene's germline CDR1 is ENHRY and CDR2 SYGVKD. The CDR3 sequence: CAISDGAGANNEQFF. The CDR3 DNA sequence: TGTGCCATCAGTGATGGGGCGGGAGCTAACAATGAGCAGTTCTTC.

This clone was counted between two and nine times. The CDR3 reads CASSRLAGGYNEQFF. The CDR3 DNA is TGTGCCAGCAGCCGGCTAGCGGGGGGATACAATGAGCAGTTCTTC. V is TRBV6-5 and J is TRBJ2-1; 11 nucleotides align to TRBD2. V was pared by 6 bases and J by 4 bases, with 5 bases of the junction left unmatched. The germline V gene has CDR1 MNHEY and CDR2 SVGAGI. This CDR3 is built from 15 residues.

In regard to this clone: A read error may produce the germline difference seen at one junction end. The CDR3 DNA follows: TGTGCCAGTAGTGTCAGGCCCTTGGAAGTACTCTTT. Its translation is CASSVRPLEVLF. This sequence joins TRBV19 and TRBJ1-1; D is unclear. The CDR3 has 12 amino acids. CDR1 and CDR2 from the germline V gene are LNHDA and SQIVND (reference sequence).

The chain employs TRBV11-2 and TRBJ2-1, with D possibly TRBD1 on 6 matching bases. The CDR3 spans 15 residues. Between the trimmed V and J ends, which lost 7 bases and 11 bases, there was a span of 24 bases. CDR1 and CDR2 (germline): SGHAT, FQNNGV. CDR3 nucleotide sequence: TGTGCCAGCACCCCTCAGGGGACGGTTTTGGAGCAGCAGTTCTTC. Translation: CASTPQGTVLEQQFF.

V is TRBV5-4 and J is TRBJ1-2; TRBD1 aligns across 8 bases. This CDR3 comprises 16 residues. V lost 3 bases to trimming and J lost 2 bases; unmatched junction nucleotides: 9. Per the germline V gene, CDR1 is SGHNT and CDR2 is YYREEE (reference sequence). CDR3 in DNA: TGTGCCAGCAGCTCAAACGGACAGGGTGAAAACTATGGCTACACCTTC. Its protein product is CASSSNGQGENYGYTF.

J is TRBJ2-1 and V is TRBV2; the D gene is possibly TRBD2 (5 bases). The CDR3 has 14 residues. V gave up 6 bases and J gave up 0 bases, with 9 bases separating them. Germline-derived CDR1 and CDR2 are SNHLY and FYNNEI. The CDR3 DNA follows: TGTGCCAGCAGGGAGGTGAGCTCCTACAATGAGCAGTTCTTC. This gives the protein CASREVSSYNEQFF.

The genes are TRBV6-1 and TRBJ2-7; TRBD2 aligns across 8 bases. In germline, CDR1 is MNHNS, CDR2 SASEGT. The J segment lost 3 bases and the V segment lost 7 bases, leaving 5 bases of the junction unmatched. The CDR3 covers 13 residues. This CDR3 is CASTSGLVYEQYF. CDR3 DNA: TGTGCCAGCACTTCGGGACTAGTCTACGAGCAGTACTTC.

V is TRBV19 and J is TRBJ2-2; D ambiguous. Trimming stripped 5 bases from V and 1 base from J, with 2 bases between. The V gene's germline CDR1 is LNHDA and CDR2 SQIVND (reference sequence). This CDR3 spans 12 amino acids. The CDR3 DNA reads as TGTGCCAGTAGTTTGAACACCGGGGAGCTGTTTTTT. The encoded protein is CASSLNTGELFF.

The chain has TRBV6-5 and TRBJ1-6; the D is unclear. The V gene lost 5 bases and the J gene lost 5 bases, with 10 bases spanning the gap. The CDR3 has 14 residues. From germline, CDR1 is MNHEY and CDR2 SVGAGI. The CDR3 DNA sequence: TGTGCCAGCAGTCGGGCGACAAATAATTCACCCCTCCACTTT. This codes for CASSRATNNSPLHF.

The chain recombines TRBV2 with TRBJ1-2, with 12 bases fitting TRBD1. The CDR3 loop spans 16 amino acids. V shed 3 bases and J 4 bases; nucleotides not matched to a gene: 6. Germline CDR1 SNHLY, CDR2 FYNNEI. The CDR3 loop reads CASSDPGQGASYGYTF. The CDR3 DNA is TGTGCCAGCAGTGACCCGGGACAGGGGGCGAGCTATGGCTACACCTTC.

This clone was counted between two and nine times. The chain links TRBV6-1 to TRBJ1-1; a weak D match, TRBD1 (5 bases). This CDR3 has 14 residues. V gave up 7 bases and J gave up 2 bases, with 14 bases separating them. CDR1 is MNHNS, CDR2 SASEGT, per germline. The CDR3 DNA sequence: TGTGCCAGCACCCCCACGCAGGGCAACACTGAAGCTTTCTTT. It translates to CASTPTQGNTEAFF.

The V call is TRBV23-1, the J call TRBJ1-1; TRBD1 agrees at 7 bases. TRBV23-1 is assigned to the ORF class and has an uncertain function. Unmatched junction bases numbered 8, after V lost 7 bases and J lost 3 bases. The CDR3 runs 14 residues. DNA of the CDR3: TGCGCCAGCAAGAGACAGGGTCGGCACACTGAAGCTTTCTTT. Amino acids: CASKRQGRHTEAFF.

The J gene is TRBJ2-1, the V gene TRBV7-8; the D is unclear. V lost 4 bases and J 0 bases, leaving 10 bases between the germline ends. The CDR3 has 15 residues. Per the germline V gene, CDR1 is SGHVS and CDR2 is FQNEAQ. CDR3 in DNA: TGTGCCAGCAGCTCCGGGTGGTCCTCCTACAATGAGCAGTTCTTC. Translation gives CASSSGWSSYNEQFF.

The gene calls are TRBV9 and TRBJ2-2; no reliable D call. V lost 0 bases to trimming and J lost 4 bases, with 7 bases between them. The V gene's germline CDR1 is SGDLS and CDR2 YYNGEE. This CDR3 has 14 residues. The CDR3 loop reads CASSVAISTGELFF. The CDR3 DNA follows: TGTGCCAGCAGCGTAGCCATCTCCACCGGGGAGCTGTTTTTT.

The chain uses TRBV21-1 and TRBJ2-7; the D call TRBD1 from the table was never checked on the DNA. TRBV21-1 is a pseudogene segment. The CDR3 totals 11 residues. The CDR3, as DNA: TGTGCCAGCAGCACCACCTACGAGCAGTACTTC. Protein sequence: CASSTTYEQYF.

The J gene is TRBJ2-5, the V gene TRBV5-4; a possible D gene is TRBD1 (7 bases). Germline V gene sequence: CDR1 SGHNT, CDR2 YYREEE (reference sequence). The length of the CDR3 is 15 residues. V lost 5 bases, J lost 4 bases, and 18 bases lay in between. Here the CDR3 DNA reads TGTGCCAGCAGTTCACCGACAGGGAGGACAGAGACCCAGTACTTC. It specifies CASSSPTGRTETQYF.

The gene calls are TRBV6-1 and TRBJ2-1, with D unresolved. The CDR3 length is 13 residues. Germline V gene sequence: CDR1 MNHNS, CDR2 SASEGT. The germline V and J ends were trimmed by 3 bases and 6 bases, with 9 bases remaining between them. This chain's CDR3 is CASSDWAVNEQFF. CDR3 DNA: TGTGCCAGCAGTGATTGGGCGGTCAATGAGCAGTTCTTC.

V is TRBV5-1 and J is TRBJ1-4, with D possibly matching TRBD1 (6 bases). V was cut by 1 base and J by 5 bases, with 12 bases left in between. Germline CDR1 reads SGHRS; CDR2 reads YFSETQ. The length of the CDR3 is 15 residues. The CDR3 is CASSLQGNRNEKLFF. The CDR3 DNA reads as TGCGCCAGCAGCTTGCAGGGGAACCGCAATGAAAAACTGTTTTTT.

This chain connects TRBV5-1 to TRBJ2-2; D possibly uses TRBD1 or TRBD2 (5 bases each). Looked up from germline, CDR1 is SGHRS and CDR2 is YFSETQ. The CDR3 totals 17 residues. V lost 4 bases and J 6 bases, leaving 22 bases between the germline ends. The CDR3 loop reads CASSPSLRVGSAGELFF. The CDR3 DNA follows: TGCGCCAGCAGCCCGAGCCTCAGGGTTGGGAGCGCCGGGGAGCTGTTTTTT.

The CDR3 region has the DNA TGTGCCAGCAGTATACCGGGACGGCAGAACACTGAAGCTTTCTTT. Translating gives CASSIPGRQNTEAFF. The rearrangement joins TRBV27 to TRBJ1-1; maybe TRBD1 (5 bases). The CDR3 spans 15 residues. The V end lost 5 bases, the J end lost 1 base, and 14 bases lay between the germline ends. Germline V CDR1 and CDR2: MNHEY, SMNVEV (reference sequence).